This TCR beta chain was recorded in a study of T-cell memory formation after mild COVID-19 (dated by TCRdb to the early 2020s). In terms of the full investigation: TCR sequence clusters from the two donors were largely donor specific. The cohort was made up of two young adult volunteers, one female and one male, who were previously healthy. T-cell clones expanding and contracting after mild COVID-19 in two donors were tracked by longitudinal TCRalpha and TCRbeta repertoire sequencing. The investigation overall reported the following: The study included only a couple of mild cases, and larger cohorts that include severe cases with pre-infection samples were judged to be necessary. Some responding clones were detected in pre-infection memory, which suggested that pre-existing cross-reactive memory T cells had joined the SARS-CoV-2 response. Contracting CD4+ clones were found mainly in CM and EM memory subsets, while CD8+ clones were enriched in EMRA. The second-wave clones that peaked on day 37 were not confirmed to be SARS-CoV-2 specific. Balanced CD4/CD8 phenotypes were observed for clones contracting from day 15 to 85, whereas a bias towards CD4+ was observed for a second wave of clones expanding from day 15 to 37.

Data came from an Illumina NovaSeq 6000. TCRalpha and TCRbeta cDNA libraries were constructed by 5'RACE with constant-segment primers, with sample barcodes and unique molecular identifiers being introduced. Trizol reagent was used to extract RNA from every sample. Amplification of the libraries took two PCR steps, and the second step added a second sample barcode plus Illumina TruSeq adapters. The libraries were sequenced on an Illumina NovaSeq using 2 x 150 bp paired-end reads. Regarding the original processing steps: Demultiplexing of reads and collapsing into UMI-guided consensus sequences were performed with migec v1.2.7. Using mixcr v2.1.11, the UMI consensuses were aligned to TRA and TRB V and J templates and assembled into clonotypes. Clonotypes were classified as expanded or contracted when called significant by both edgeR and NoisET, with noise models trained on biological replicates. For edgeR calls, the thresholds were a false discovery rate-adjusted p below 0.01 and a log2 fold-change of 1. As an exploratory analysis of dynamics, max-normalized trajectories of the 1000 most abundant clonotypes were examined by PCA with hierarchical clustering. The CD4 or CD8 phenotype of responding clones was assigned using the separately sequenced CD4+ and CD8+ repertoires. In-frame beta chains were kept once TCRdb had trimmed the public reads at Q25 with fastp and called clones with MiXCR. Identical CDR3 protein sequences are pooled into one entry, listed with their most common genes and DNA. These V and J calls rely on TCRdb rather than the paper's analysis. Across this sample there are almost 250,000 distinct CDR3 sequences, with 15% seen only once. About 2% of the sample comes from the top ten.

Ficoll-Paque density gradient centrifugation was the method used to isolate PBMCs. A note on this clonotype: The antigen this receptor binds is unknown. Base quality data are lacking; no much larger clone is found one base away.

The germline V gene encodes CDR1 SGHAT and CDR2 FQNNGV. The CDR3 covers 15 residues, taking in both the cysteine and the phenylalanine. The only DNA kept is the CDR3, 45 bases in frame from the first base. A distance of 14 bases separates the germline ends of V and J, which lose 2 bases and 6 bases respectively. The rearranged segments are TRBV11-2 and TRBJ2-1; the D gene assignment is perhaps TRBD1 or TRBD2, with each matching 5 bases. This receptor was taken from an adult woman who had mild COVID-19 (a few samples of this study predate the infection). The sample titles of this study are shuffled in the database, so cell type and time point are left out; the donor was told from shared clones. The sequenced sample was PBMCs or a T cell subset sorted from them (not recorded which). At the DNA level, the sequence is TGTGCCAGCAGCTTAATCAATCTAGGGACCAATGAGCAGTTCTTC. Its product reads: CASSLINLGTNEQFF. When the CDR3 is completed using the reference TRBV11-2 and TRBJ2-1 genes on either side, the full variable domain is EAGVAQSPRYKIIEKRQSVAFWCNPISGHATLYWYQQILGQGPKLLIQFQNNGVVDDSQLPKDRFSAERLKGVDSTLKIQPAKLEDSAVYLCASSLINLGTNEQFFGPGTRLTVL.